This record concerns one TCR beta chain sequence. Its antigen target is currently unknown. No quality values exist for individual bases; no much larger clone is one base distant. The Quick-DNA Microprep Kit was used to extract genomic DNA from the sorted cells. Amplification of TCRbeta DNA was done with the immunoSEQ hsTCRbeta kit, following the protocol from the manufacturer. TCRbeta libraries were sequenced on an Illumina MiSeq instrument. For the original study's pipeline: Removing out-of-frame sequences left approximately 2,400,000 distinct TCRbeta sequences, an average of approximately 61,000 per individual. Each individual was scored using the number of approximately 160 previously reported CMV-associated TCRbeta sequences that the individual carried and the total number of productive distinct TCRbeta sequences. A beta-binomial model was reimplemented in Python, and scikit-learn random forests with default parameters were trained on data from the US cohort. Classifier performance on the Belgian cohort was summarized as median AUC with percentile confidence intervals calculated over 10,000 bootstrap iterations. TCRdb holds this immuneACCESS table with in-frame rearrangements only. Some clones are missing; in checked studies, unresolved V genes explain under half, and the rest has no known cause. V, J and clone size were drawn from that table, and D and trimming were deduced from the DNA. For this sample the table gives 70,000 to 90,000 clones, of which around four fifths were detected only once. Clones ranked in the top ten supply just over 2.5% of the sample.

The data originate from a study of memory CD4+ T cells and cytomegalovirus serostatus (dated by TCRdb to the late 2010s). Turning to the overall study: The 35 or so healthy Belgian adults in the cohort included 9 who were CMV seropositive and roughly 25 who were CMV seronegative. CD4+ memory TCRbeta repertoires of a Belgian cohort with known cytomegalovirus serostatus were sequenced in order to replicate a published TCR-based CMV serostatus classifier. General findings and caveats noted by the study authors: The results were read as suggesting that the CMV-associated TCR signature is, for the most part, present in the CD4+ memory repertoire. Among the 160 or so previously reported CMV-associated TCRbeta sequences, 65 to 85 showed up in the CD4+ memory repertoires, with each one found in between one and five individuals. For CMV serostatus prediction, a median bootstrapped AUC of approximately 0.95 was reached with the original framework, and a median bootstrapped AUC of about 0.89 was reached with a US-trained random forest. On the Belgian cohort, the classifier built on the original framework reached a median bootstrapped AUC of roughly 0.96, with a 95% CI of 0.76-1.00. Only CD4+CD45RO+ memory cells were sequenced, unlike the original study, which covered naive and memory CD4+ and CD8+ populations.

The CDR3 numbers 19 residues from cysteine through phenylalanine. The only DNA kept is the CDR3, 57 bases in frame from the first base. The germline V gene yields SGHAT for CDR1 and FQNNGV for CDR2. Between the V and J ends, shortened by 5 bases and 0 bases respectively, the junction contains 20 bases. A FACSAria II was used to sort memory CD4+ T cells, defined as single viable CD3+CD4+CD8-CD45RO+ cells. CMV serostatus was determined with a Roche Elecsys assay detecting serum IgG against CMV pp150, pp28, p38 and p52. After the samples were thawed, total CD4+ T cells were enriched through positive selection using CD4 magnetic microbeads. The samples came from a separate study whose specific focus was interrogating the CD4+ T cell memory repertoire. Peripheral blood mononuclear cells were isolated and cryopreserved according to standard operating procedures, and serum was kept at -80 degrees C. The staining relied on CD3-PerCP (BW264/56), CD4-APC (RPA-T4), CD45RO-PE (UCHT1) and CD8-Pacific Orange (3B5) antibodies, and Sytox blue was used to exclude non-viable cells.

The specimen sequenced was memory CD4+ T cells from blood. This receptor chain uses TRBV11-2 and TRBJ2-6; possibly the D gene is TRBD1, per 5 matching bases. The sequence was collected from an adult in good health and CMV-seropositive. The CDR3 protein sequence reads: CASSPILGRVNSGANVLTF. The DNA sequence is given as TGTGCCAGCAGCCCAATCCTGGGCAGGGTGAACTCTGGGGCCAACGTCCTGACTTTC.